The rows below give T cell receptor beta chains drawn from one sample of a study of shared clonotypes between healthy human individuals. The data were produced by immunoSEQ multiplex PCR, yet TCRdb's version contains in-frame clones alone and is incomplete. The sample includes fewer than 400,000 clones, roughly 70% seen only once; the top ten take approximately 10%. Sequenced: memory CD4+ T cells sorted from blood. The receptors were sampled from a man younger than 45 in good health. Each CDR3 is given with its conserved first and last residue. D genes are given only for firm matches. Clone size, where shown, is once, few, many, or a class for clones that have expanded.

v_call	j_call	d_call	clone_size	cdr3_nt	cdr3_aa
TRBV6-4	TRBJ2-2	.	.	TGTGCCAGCAGTGACAACACCGGGGAGCTGTTTTTT	CASSDNTGELFF
TRBV11-2	TRBJ2-2	TRBD1	.	TGTGCCAGCAGCTTAGTTTCTATAGGACAGGGTAACACCGGGGAGCTGTTTTTT	CASSLVSIGQGNTGELFF
TRBV6-1	TRBJ2-7	.	.	TGTGCCAGCAGTGAGATGAGATACGAGCAGTACTTC	CASSEMRYEQYF
TRBV2	TRBJ1-1	.	.	TGTGCCAGCACGGTGGGACGTTTGAACACTGAAGCTTTCTTT	CASTVGRLNTEAFF
TRBV7-3	TRBJ1-1	.	.	TGTGCCAGCAGCTTGTCAGGGAACACTGAAGCTTTCTTT	CASSLSGNTEAFF
TRBV6-6	TRBJ2-3	TRBD1	.	TGTGCCAGCAGGTACAGGGGGCAGAGCACAGATACGCAGTATTTT	CASRYRGQSTDTQYF
TRBV10-2	TRBJ1-5	.	.	TGCGCCAGCAGTGATGTGGGGGGATCTAGCAATCAGCCCCAGCATTTT	CASSDVGGSSNQPQHF
TRBV18	TRBJ2-1	TRBD2	.	TGTGCCAGCTCAAGGACTAGCGATAATGAGCAGTTCTTC	CASSRTSDNEQFF
TRBV6-5	TRBJ2-7	.	.	TGTGCCAGCCGCGCAGCCCCTAACTACGAGCAGTACTTC	CASRAAPNYEQYF
TRBV7-2	TRBJ2-5	.	.	TGTGCCAGCAGCTTAGCTCGCGGGACTGTGACCCAGTACTTC	CASSLARGTVTQYF
TRBV11-2	TRBJ2-3	.	once	TGTGCCAGCAGGGCGGTCCGGGGGACGTATACGCAGTATTTT	CASRAVRGTYTQYF
TRBV28	TRBJ1-5	TRBD1	.	TGTGCCAGCAGTTTATTTGGAAGTGGGCCCGGACAGGGCGGCAATCAGCCCCAGCATTTT	CASSLFGSGPGQGGNQPQHF
TRBV18	TRBJ2-7	TRBD1	.	TGTGCCAGCTCAAGAAACCGACAGGGGGCGTCCTACGAGCAGTACTTC	CASSRNRQGASYEQYF
TRBV2	TRBJ2-3	.	.	TGTGCCAGCAGTGAGGGAGTAAATACAGATACGCAGTATTTT	CASSEGVNTDTQYF
TRBV6-6	TRBJ2-5	.	.	TGTGCCAGCAGTTCCACGCTGCAGCTTCAAGAGACCCAGTACTTC	CASSSTLQLQETQYF
TRBV7-2	TRBJ2-7	.	.	TGTGCCAGCAGGCCCGCGGGACTTAACTCCTACGAGCAGTACTTC	CASRPAGLNSYEQYF
TRBV2	TRBJ1-2	TRBD1	.	TGTGCCAGCAGGACAGGGGGCGACTATGGCTACACCTTC	CASRTGGDYGYTF
TRBV5-1	TRBJ2-1	TRBD1	.	TGCGCCAGCAGCTATCACGGACAGGGCAACGACAATGAGCAGTTCTTC	CASSYHGQGNDNEQFF
TRBV14	TRBJ2-2	TRBD2	.	TGTGCCAGCAGCCGCTTTAGCGGGAGTAAAGTGACCGGGGAGCTGTTTTTT	CASSRFSGSKVTGELFF
TRBV4-3	TRBJ2-7	TRBD2	few	TGCGCCAGCAGCCAGCTAGCGGGACTATCCTACGAGCAGTACTTC	CASSQLAGLSYEQYF
TRBV10-3	TRBJ2-1	.	.	TGTGCCATCACCCGCGAAAGGGACAATGAGCAGTTCTTC	CAITRERDNEQFF
TRBV7-8	TRBJ1-4	TRBD1	.	TGTGCCAGCAGCTTACGGACAGGGACGGAAAAACTGTTTTTT	CASSLRTGTEKLFF
TRBV7-3	TRBJ2-1	.	.	TGTGCCAGCAGCTTAACCCACGGGACCGCGTTGGAGTTCTTC	CASSLTHGTALEFF
TRBV5-1	TRBJ2-1	.	.	TGCGCCAGCCAGTTTAGGCCCAACGAATATGAGCAGTTCTTC	CASQFRPNEYEQFF
TRBV5-1	TRBJ2-1	.	.	TGCGCCAGCAGCTTGGACGCCAATGAGCAGTTCTTC	CASSLDANEQFF
TRBV11-2	TRBJ2-3	.	.	TGTGCCAGCAGCTTTTGGGAGGGCCAGGGGCTCGATACGCAGTATTTT	CASSFWEGQGLDTQYF
TRBV7-8	TRBJ1-1	.	.	TGTGCCAGCAGCTTAGAGTCCGGTGAAGCTTTCTTT	CASSLESGEAFF
TRBV2	TRBJ2-7	TRBD1	.	TGTGCCAGCAGTGAAGGGACAGGGAGGCGGTACGAGCAGTACTTC	CASSEGTGRRYEQYF
TRBV5-4	TRBJ2-7	.	.	TGTGCCAGCAGCTTGATCGGCGGCCACGAGCAGTACTTC	CASSLIGGHEQYF
TRBV5-8	TRBJ2-5	TRBD1	few	TGTGCCAGCAGCTTGGGGACAGGTCTTCCGAAAGAGACCCAGTACTTC	CASSLGTGLPKETQYF
TRBV5-4	TRBJ1-1	.	.	TGTGCCAGCAGCTTGCGGGGGCAAGCTTTCTTT	CASSLRGQAFF
TRBV7-9	TRBJ1-1	.	.	TGTGCCAGCAGCTTTAGCGGGGGCAACACTGAAGCTTTCTTT	CASSFSGGNTEAFF
TRBV28	TRBJ2-7	.	.	TGTGCCAGCAGTTTAGTCGGGTGGGAGGTTGGTGAGCAGTACTTC	CASSLVGWEVGEQYF
TRBV6-1	TRBJ2-3	TRBD2	.	TGTGCCAGCGGAGGGAGGGACACAGATACGCAGTATTTT	CASGGRDTDTQYF
TRBV14	TRBJ2-1	TRBD2	.	TGTGCCAGCAGCCAAGGGGCTAGCGGGAACCTGTACAATGAGCAGTTCTTC	CASSQGASGNLYNEQFF
TRBV29-1	TRBJ2-5	.	.	TGCAGCGTTGACGGGGGATCTCAAGAGACCCAGTACTTC	CSVDGGSQETQYF
TRBV19	TRBJ2-1	TRBD2	.	TGTGCCAGTAGTGCCTATGCGACTAGCGGGATGCAGTTCTTC	CASSAYATSGMQFF
TRBV5-6	TRBJ1-1	.	.	TGTGCCAGCAGCTTGGGTACTCCTGAAGCTTTCTTT	CASSLGTPEAFF
TRBV13	TRBJ1-6	.	.	TGTGCCAGCAGCCCCCTACCGGACAGCGGGGCCCTCCACTTT	CASSPLPDSGALHF
TRBV5-4	TRBJ2-7	.	few	TGTGCCAGCAGCTCGGTGGGAGCGGGCCTCTCCTACGAGCAGTACTTC	CASSSVGAGLSYEQYF
TRBV5-1	TRBJ2-7	TRBD2	.	TGCGCCAGCAGCTTGGATCTGGCGGGAGGGCCCTACGAGCAGTACTTC	CASSLDLAGGPYEQYF
TRBV29-1	TRBJ1-2	.	.	TGCAGCGCAAACGGGACACCTTATGGCTACACCTTC	CSANGTPYGYTF
TRBV29-1	TRBJ2-6	.	many	TGCAGCGTTGTTGGGGGATCTGGGGCCAACGTCCTGACTTTC	CSVVGGSGANVLTF
TRBV2	TRBJ2-5	TRBD2	.	TGTGCCAGCAGTGAGGGACTAGCGGGAGGAGAGACCCAGTACTTC	CASSEGLAGGETQYF
TRBV10-3	TRBJ2-1	.	.	TGTGCCATCAGTGAAAGGACGATAAATGAGCAGTTCTTC	CAISERTINEQFF